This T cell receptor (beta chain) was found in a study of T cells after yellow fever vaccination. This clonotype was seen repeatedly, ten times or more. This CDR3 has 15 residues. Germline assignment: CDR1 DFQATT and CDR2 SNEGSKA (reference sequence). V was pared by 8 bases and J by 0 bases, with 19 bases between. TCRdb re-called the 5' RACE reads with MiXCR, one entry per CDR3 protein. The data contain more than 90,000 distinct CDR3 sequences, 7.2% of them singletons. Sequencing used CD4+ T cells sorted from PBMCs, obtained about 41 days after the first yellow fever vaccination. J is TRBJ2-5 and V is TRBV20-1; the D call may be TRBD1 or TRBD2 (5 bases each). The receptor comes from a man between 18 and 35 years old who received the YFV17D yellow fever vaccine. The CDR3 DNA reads TGCAGTATCGGGGTCCCGGGACCGTACCAAGAGACCCAGTACTTC. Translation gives CSIGVPGPYQETQYF.